A single sample gave rise to the 11 T cell receptor beta chains below, sequenced in a study of T-cell reconstitution after alpha-beta-depleted transplantation in children. Molecular barcoding with unique molecular identifiers was used for the TCRbeta library. TCRdb redid the calling of the PCR reads with MiXCR, one entry per CDR3 protein. The data hold roughly 500,000 distinct CDR3 sequences, with about 33% observed a single time. The starting material was PBMCs from the stem cell graft donor, obtained from the stem cell graft. The source is a human donor who donated a stem cell graft to a child with aplastic anemia.

This clonotype has more than one count but fewer than ten. This rearrangement joins TRBV20-1 to TRBJ1-1, with TRBD1 as a possible D gene (5 bases). V was trimmed by 5 bases and J by 2 bases, leaving 15 bases between them. The V gene's germline CDR1 is DFQATT and CDR2 SNEGSKA (reference sequence). The length of the CDR3 is 14 residues. CDR3 amino acids: CSAGGKTANTEAFF. In DNA, the CDR3 is TGCAGTGCTGGAGGAAAGACAGCTAACACTGAAGCTTTCTTT.

This clonotype was counted between two and nine times. The chain joins TRBV24-1 to TRBJ1-3; tentatively, D is TRBD1 (6 bases). This CDR3 spans 15 amino acids. CDR1 is KGHDR and CDR2 is SFDVKD in the germline V gene. V shed 4 bases and J shed 0 bases, with 9 bases lying between them. The CDR3 loop is CATSDPTGSGNTIYF. DNA of the CDR3: TGTGCCACCAGTGACCCGACAGGCTCTGGAAACACCATATATTTT.

This clonotype was found a few times. This rearrangement joins TRBV6-5 to TRBJ2-3, with 14 nucleotides matching TRBD2. This CDR3 has 16 amino acids. Germline CDR1 is MNHEY and CDR2 is SVGAGI. J was trimmed by 4 bases and V by 4 bases; bases with no gene match: 4. The CDR3 sequence: CASSSGTSGRSDTQYF. The CDR3 bases are TGTGCCAGCAGTTCCGGGACTAGCGGGAGATCAGATACGCAGTATTTT.

The gene calls are TRBV12-3 or TRBV12-4 and TRBJ1-1; D is unresolved. The ends were cut back, 6 bases at V and 1 base at J, with 12 bases in the middle. The CDR3 contains 14 residues. The CDR3 DNA reads TGTGCCAGCAGAGCCGTTGCGGGGAACACTGAAGCTTTCTTT. Encoded protein: CASRAVAGNTEAFF.

The J gene is TRBJ2-7, the V gene TRBV10-3; 15 bases agree with TRBD2. The trim removed 6 bases at V and 4 bases at J, leaving 10 bases unmatched. The CDR3 is made up of 17 amino acids. Germline V gives CDR1 ENHRY, CDR2 SYGVKD. The CDR3 DNA reads TGTGCCATCAGCAGCGGACTAGCGGGAGGGCCGAGGTACGAGCAGTACGTC. It yields the protein CAISSGLAGGPRYEQYV.

V and J are TRBV19 and TRBJ2-1; D tentatively fits TRBD1 or TRBD2 (5 bases each). The V gene lost 6 bases and the J gene lost 0 bases, with 12 bases spanning the gap. Germline CDR1 LNHDA, CDR2 SQIVND (reference sequence). The CDR3 loop spans 15 amino acids. The CDR3 here is CASRRDPGSYNEQFF. CDR3 DNA sequence: TGTGCCAGTAGGAGGGACCCCGGCTCCTACAATGAGCAGTTCTTC.

This chain joins TRBV28 and TRBJ2-5; weak D call: TRBD2 (5 bases). Germline-derived CDR1 and CDR2 are MDHEN and SYDVKM. V lost 5 bases and J 1 base, leaving 14 bases between the germline ends. This CDR3 spans 15 amino acids. CDR3 sequence: CASSSFEGIQETQYF. The CDR3, as DNA: TGTGCCAGCAGTAGCTTTGAGGGAATCCAAGAGACCCAGTACTTC.

This clonotype showed up just a few times. This chain links TRBV5-1 with TRBJ1-2; 7 bases fit TRBD1. With V trimmed by 4 bases and J by 3 bases, 6 bases remained unmatched. CDR1 and CDR2 from the germline V gene are SGHRS and YFSETQ. The CDR3 is made up of 14 amino acids. CDR3 nucleotide sequence: TGCGCCAGCAGCAAAAAGCAGGGGGACTATGGCTACACCTTC. Protein: CASSKKQGDYGYTF.

In this sample, this clonotype turned up a few times. This sequence joins TRBV4-3 and TRBJ2-7; 8 nucleotides agree with TRBD1. CDR3 length: 16 residues. Germline CDR1 and CDR2: LGHNA and YSLEER. With 0 bases clipped from V and 7 bases from J, the junction kept 11 bases outside the gene matches. CDR3 region: CASSQDVGQGLREQYF. CDR3 nucleotides: TGCGCCAGCAGCCAAGATGTAGGACAGGGTCTGAGGGAGCAGTACTTC.

This clonotype showed up just a few times. V and J are TRBV20-1 and TRBJ1-2; the match to TRBD1 covers 8 bases. The germline gives CDR1 DFQATT, CDR2 SNEGSKA (reference sequence). The trim removed 6 bases at V and 13 bases at J, leaving 10 bases unmatched. This CDR3 has 11 amino acids. This CDR3 reads CSAGQGMASTF. CDR3 sequence (DNA): TGCAGTGCCGGACAGGGTATGGCTAGCACCTTC.

The rearrangement joins TRBV7-6 to TRBJ2-4; D gene uncertain. Trimming stripped 5 bases from V and 7 bases from J, with 12 bases between. CDR1 and CDR2 (germline): SGHVS, FNYEAQ. The CDR3 runs to 13 residues. The CDR3 here is CASSIFPGNIQYF. In DNA form, the CDR3 reads TGTGCCAGCAGCATCTTCCCCGGGAACATTCAGTACTTC.